Below are 29 T cell receptor beta chains sequenced from a single sample in a study of vaccination and CD4 T cells after COVID-19. Stated time point: late sampling 161 to 241 days after vaccination in three convalescent patients. TCRdb re-analysed the PCR reads in MiXCR, keeping a single row per CDR3 protein. Among roughly 31,000 distinct CDR3 sequences listed, approximately 49% were seen once. Sample: CD4+ T cells from blood, taken about 7 months after SARS-CoV-2 vaccination. The receptor set was obtained from a human donor who had recovered from COVID-19.

The V call is TRBV15, the J call TRBJ2-4; TRBD1 is a possible D gene (6 bases). CDR1 and CDR2 from the germline V gene are LNHNV and YYDKDF (reference sequence). V lost 7 bases, J lost 6 bases, and 13 bases lay in between. This CDR3 contains 13 residues. The CDR3 spells CATTQGFGNIQYF. Written as DNA, the CDR3 is TGTGCCACCACCCAGGGGTTTGGAAACATTCAGTACTTC.

A few counts support this clonotype. V is TRBV20-1 and J is TRBJ1-1, with D perhaps matching TRBD1 (5 bases). V was clipped by 0 bases and J by 4 bases, with 15 bases between them. Per germline, CDR1 DFQATT and CDR2 SNEGSKA (reference sequence). This CDR3 is 15 amino acids long. CDR3 sequence (DNA): TGCAGTGCTAGAGAGTCCCGACAGACCAGCACTGAAGCTTTCTTT. The encoded protein is CSARESRQTSTEAFF.

The chain employs TRBV29-1 and TRBJ1-1; 7 bases are a match to TRBD1. CDR3 length: 14 residues. Germline CDR1 SQVTM, CDR2 ANQGSEA. V lost 7 bases and J lost 6; bases outside the gene matches: 14. The CDR3 bases are TGCAGCGCCGAACGGAGGGGGCCTTTACCTGAAGCTTTCTTT. As protein: CSAERRGPLPEAFF.

The CDR3 region is CASSPTVDGYEQFF. In DNA, the CDR3 is TGTGCCAGTAGCCCAACCGTAGACGGCTATGAGCAGTTCTTC. This chain links TRBV19 with TRBJ2-1; D unresolved. CDR1 is LNHDA, CDR2 SQIVND, per germline (reference sequence). CDR3 length: 14 amino acids. V lost 6 bases, J lost 8 bases, and 17 bases lay in between.

This sequence joins TRBV20-1 and TRBJ2-7, with 8 nucleotides matching TRBD1. The germline V gene encodes CDR1 DFQATT and CDR2 SNEGSKA (reference sequence). The CDR3 has 19 residues. The trim removed 5 bases at V and 2 bases at J, leaving 23 bases unmatched. The CDR3 sequence: CSAVDSLPDRDRQTYEQYF. In DNA, the CDR3 is TGCAGTGCTGTGGATTCCTTGCCGGACCGGGACAGGCAGACCTACGAGCAGTACTTC.

The chain joins TRBV11-2 to TRBJ2-5; tentative D call: TRBD2 (6 bases). V was shortened by 4 bases and J by 5 bases, with 20 bases between the two germline ends. Germline-derived CDR1 and CDR2 are SGHAT and FQNNGV. The CDR3 length is 16 residues. The DNA for the CDR3 is TGTGCCAGCAGCTATACTAGCCTCCTTGGGCTGGAGACCCAGTACTTC. Its protein is CASSYTSLLGLETQYF.

The chain is built from TRBV6-4 and TRBJ1-2, with 10 positions matching TRBD1. Trimming took 0 bases from V and 8 from J; bases not matched to a gene: 0. CDR1 and CDR2 (germline): MRHNA, SNTAGT. The CDR3 sequence is 13 residues long. The CDR3 reads CASSDSTGGGYTF. Written as DNA, the CDR3 is TGTGCCAGCAGTGACTCGACAGGGGGCGGCTACACCTTC.

The chain uses TRBV6-4 and TRBJ2-1, with 12 bases that match TRBD2. Germline V CDR1 and CDR2: MRHNA, SNTAGT. The CDR3 sequence is 15 residues long. Unmatched junction bases numbered 0, after V lost 2 bases and J lost 4 bases. CDR3 amino acids: CASSDGTSGYNEQFF. CDR3 nucleotide sequence: TGTGCCAGCAGTGACGGGACTAGCGGGTACAATGAGCAGTTCTTC.

CDR3 in DNA: TGTGCCAGCAGCCCGAGGGCCCGGGGACGAGATCAGCCCCAGCATTTT. Amino acid sequence: CASSPRARGRDQPQHF. The rearrangement joins TRBV7-2 to TRBJ1-5; D perhaps matches TRBD1 (5 bases). The CDR3 is 16 amino acids. Trimming removed 5 bases from V and 5 bases from J, with 19 bases in between. Germline loops: CDR1 SGHTA, CDR2 FQGNSA.

The J gene is TRBJ2-6, the V gene TRBV5-4; the D gene is possibly TRBD1 (6 bases). V was cut by 4 bases and J by 4 bases, with 15 bases left in between. Germline loops: CDR1 SGHNT, CDR2 YYREEE (reference sequence). There are 16 residues in the CDR3. As DNA, the CDR3 is TGTGCCAGCAGCGAAGTTACAGGGCCAGGGGCCAACGTCCTGACTTTC. Residues: CASSEVTGPGANVLTF.

The chain employs TRBV6-1 and TRBJ1-5, with 10 bases matching TRBD1. Germline CDR1 and CDR2: MNHNS and SASEGT. V lost 8 bases to trimming and J lost 0 bases; unmatched junction nucleotides: 10. There are 17 residues in the CDR3. The CDR3 loop is CASCWTGGPYSNQPQHF. The CDR3, as DNA: TGTGCCAGCTGCTGGACAGGGGGTCCCTATAGCAATCAGCCCCAGCATTTT.

This sequence joins TRBV15 and TRBJ2-1; 7 bases are shared with TRBD2. This CDR3 spans 13 amino acids. Trimming removed 5 bases from V and 8 bases from J; junction bases left unmatched: 6. CDR1 LNHNV and CDR2 YYDKDF come from the germline V gene (reference sequence). The CDR3 sequence is CATSWTSNHEQFF. In nucleotides, the CDR3 is TGTGCCACCAGCTGGACTAGTAACCATGAGCAGTTCTTC.

J is TRBJ2-2 and V is TRBV2; D remains ambiguous. The CDR3 extends over 12 amino acids. Germline V gene data show CDR1 as SNHLY and CDR2 as FYNNEI. V shed 4 bases and J shed 9 bases, with 9 bases lying between them. For the CDR3, the DNA is TGTGCCAGCAGTGTGACTTCCCGGGAGCTGTTTTTT. It yields the protein CASSVTSRELFF.

In this sample, this clonotype turned up a few times. The V call is TRBV6-1, the J call TRBJ2-1; tentatively, D is TRBD2 (5 bases). Germline assignment: CDR1 MNHNS and CDR2 SASEGT. V was shortened by 9 bases and J by 7 bases, with 13 bases between the two germline ends. CDR3 size: 12 residues. CDR3 coding DNA: TGTGCCAGTGCCGGTAGCGAGAATGAGCAGTTCTTC. As protein: CASAGSENEQFF.

The sample holds one count of this clonotype. The rearrangement joins TRBV6-2 or TRBV6-3 to TRBJ2-7; D call uncertain. This CDR3 contains 13 residues. Germline V gene data show CDR1 as MNHEY and CDR2 as SVGEGT. Trimming pared 0 bases from V and 3 bases from J, leaving 6 bases between. Here the CDR3 DNA reads TGTGCCAGCAGTTACTCGATACTCTACGAGCAGTACTTC. Its protein product is CASSYSILYEQYF.

This clonotype was observed a few times. This chain links TRBV7-9 with TRBJ2-2, with TRBD1 as a possible D gene (6 bases). Germline V gene data show CDR1 as SEHNR and CDR2 as FQNEAQ (reference sequence). The CDR3 extends over 14 amino acids. The ends were cut back, 5 bases at V and 9 bases at J, with 16 bases in the middle. CDR3 DNA: TGTGCCAGCAGCCCGACCACAGGGCGCTGGGAGCTGTTTTTT. Encoded protein: CASSPTTGRWELFF.

The chain combines TRBV27 with TRBJ2-3; a possible D gene is TRBD1 (5 bases). This CDR3 is 15 amino acids long. Trimming removed 3 bases at V and 5 bases at J, with 15 bases between. Germline V CDR1 and CDR2: MNHEY, SMNVEV (reference sequence). The CDR3 nucleotides are TGTGCCAGCAGTTTCCCGGCTAACAGGTTAGATACGCAGTATTTT. Translated: CASSFPANRLDTQYF.

This sequence joins TRBV20-1 and TRBJ2-5; the D is unclear. With 0 bases removed from V and 2 bases from J, the gap between germline ends came to 22 bases. Germline V gene sequence: CDR1 DFQATT, CDR2 SNEGSKA (reference sequence). The CDR3 contains 18 residues. Written as DNA, the CDR3 is TGCAGTGCTAGAGATCTCGTAGGCGGCAGATTACAACAAGAGACCCAGTACTTC. This translates into CSARDLVGGRLQQETQYF.

The rearrangement joins TRBV7-2 to TRBJ2-1, with TRBD2 as a possible D gene (5 bases). Trimming removed 2 bases at V and 5 bases at J, with 19 bases between. The CDR3 is 17 amino acids. Germline values: CDR1 SGHTA, CDR2 FQGNSA. CDR3 loop: CASSLSPTRGFHNEQFF. CDR3 in DNA: TGTGCCAGCAGCTTATCCCCAACTAGAGGGTTCCACAATGAGCAGTTCTTC.

In its sample, this clonotype is medium-sized. The chain is built from TRBV6-4 and TRBJ2-3, with 7 bases matching TRBD1. From germline, CDR1 is MRHNA and CDR2 SNTAGT. J was trimmed by 4 bases and V by 0 bases; bases with no gene match: 1. CDR3 size: 14 residues. This chain's CDR3 is CASSDSTGPDTQYF. CDR3 coding DNA: TGTGCCAGCAGTGACTCGACAGGGCCAGATACGCAGTATTTT.

The J gene is TRBJ2-7, the V gene TRBV6-4, with no clear D. Germline V gene lookup returns CDR1 MRHNA and CDR2 SNTAGT. The CDR3 loop spans 12 amino acids. The germline V and J ends were trimmed by 3 bases and 0 bases, with 3 bases remaining between them. CDR3: CASSESSYEQYF. The CDR3 region has the DNA TGTGCCAGCAGTGAGAGCTCCTACGAGCAGTACTTC.

The chain couples TRBV21-1 to TRBJ2-3; the D call TRBD2 from the table was never checked on the DNA. TRBV21-1 is deemed a pseudogene. The CDR3 sequence is 15 residues long. CDR3: CASTYRGLPTDTQYF. Here the CDR3 DNA reads TGTGCCAGCACCTATCGGGGACTCCCCACAGATACGCAGTATTTT.

This clonotype was detected a few times. The J gene is TRBJ2-3, the V gene TRBV4-1; no clear D. The CDR3 length is 12 residues. CDR1 and CDR2 (germline): MGHRA, YSYEKL. Trimming left V 1 base short and J 5 bases short, with 4 bases between. CDR3 loop: CASSQVKDTQYF. The CDR3 region has the DNA TGCGCCAGCAGCCAAGTGAAAGATACGCAGTATTTT.

This clonotype was counted between two and nine times. The rearrangement links TRBV7-8 to TRBJ2-1, with no clear D. This CDR3 spans 14 amino acids. The V end lost 1 base, the J end lost 6 bases, and 10 bases lay between the germline ends. Germline V lookup: CDR1 SGHVS, CDR2 FQNEAQ. CDR3 protein: CASSLGHSSNEQFF. The DNA for the CDR3 is TGTGCCAGCAGCTTAGGGCACTCGAGCAATGAGCAGTTCTTC.

This clonotype was seen only a few times. The chain combines TRBV24-1 with TRBJ2-7; the match to TRBD2 covers 13 bases. The germline V gene has CDR1 KGHDR and CDR2 SFDVKD. There are 15 residues in the CDR3. V was pared by 3 bases and J by 7 bases, with 5 bases of the junction left unmatched. The CDR3 nucleotides read TGTGCCACCAGTGATGGGACTAGCGGGACGTATGAGCAGTACTTC. This translates into CATSDGTSGTYEQYF.

The chain is built from TRBV25-1 and TRBJ2-7, with 11 positions matching TRBD1. The V and J ends lost 6 bases and 6 bases, in that order; junction bases with no gene match: 4. Germline loops: CDR1 MGHDK, CDR2 SYGVNS. CDR3 size: 13 residues. Here the CDR3 reads CASRGQGAAEQYF. CDR3 nucleotide sequence: TGTGCCAGCAGAGGACAGGGGGCAGCCGAGCAGTACTTC.

The chain combines TRBV6-1 with TRBJ2-7; D perhaps matches TRBD2 (6 bases). Deletions cut 3 bases from V and 0 bases from J, with 12 bases between. This CDR3 contains 15 residues. Germline V lookup: CDR1 MNHNS, CDR2 SASEGT. Here the CDR3 reads CASSEGIADSYEQYF. The DNA for the CDR3 is TGTGCCAGCAGTGAGGGAATAGCGGACTCCTACGAGCAGTACTTC.

This clonotype has more than one count but fewer than ten. The chain uses TRBV6-1 and TRBJ2-2; the D is unclear. V lost 6 bases, J lost 2 bases, and 4 bases lay in between. CDR1 is MNHNS, CDR2 SASEGT, per germline. The CDR3 is made up of 12 amino acids. The CDR3 region has the DNA TGTGCCAGCAGGTCAAACACCGGGGAGCTGTTTTTT. This codes for CASRSNTGELFF.

The chain recombines TRBV11-2 with TRBJ1-1; D is ambiguous. Germline CDR1 is SGHAT and CDR2 is FQNNGV. This CDR3 has 13 residues. V lost 2 bases, J lost 1 base, and 5 bases lay in between. The CDR3 bases are TGTGCCAGCAGCTTACAACAGAACACTGAAGCTTTCTTT. It encodes CASSLQQNTEAFF.